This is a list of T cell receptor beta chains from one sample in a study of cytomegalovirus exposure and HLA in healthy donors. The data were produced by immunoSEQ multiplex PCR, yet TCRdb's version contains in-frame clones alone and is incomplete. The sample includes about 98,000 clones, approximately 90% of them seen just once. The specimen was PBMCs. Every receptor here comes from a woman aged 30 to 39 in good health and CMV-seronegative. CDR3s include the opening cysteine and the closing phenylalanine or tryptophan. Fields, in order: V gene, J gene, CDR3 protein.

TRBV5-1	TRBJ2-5	CASSSGQGGETQYF
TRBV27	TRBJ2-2	CASRDNRGLWAGELFF
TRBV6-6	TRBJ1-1	CASTSRNRGNTEAFF
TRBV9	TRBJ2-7	CASSVGSGGQYEQYF
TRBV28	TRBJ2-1	CATVTARAGDNEQFF
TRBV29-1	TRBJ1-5	CSEGEGEQPQHF
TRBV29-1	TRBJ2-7	CSVEEGTGSWEQYF
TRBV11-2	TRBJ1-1	CASSKGVFLEAFF
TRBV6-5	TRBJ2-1	CASSPRVGLPNEQFF
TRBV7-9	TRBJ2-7	CASSPPRQGVSYEQYF
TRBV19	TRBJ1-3	CASSIVGTGASGNTIYF
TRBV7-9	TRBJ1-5	CASSLSGGGQPQHF
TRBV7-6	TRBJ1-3	CASNQGSDSGNTIYF
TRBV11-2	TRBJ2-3	CASSTLAGGPGTQYF
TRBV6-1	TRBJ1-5	CASRQGLWGDQPQHF
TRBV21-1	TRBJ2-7	CASSPSYEQYF
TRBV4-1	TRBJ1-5	CASSRDLKRQPQHF
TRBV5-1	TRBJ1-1	CASGESPRTEAFF
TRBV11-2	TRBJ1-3	CASGAGGTIYF
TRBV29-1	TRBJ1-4	CSVGQGGKLFF
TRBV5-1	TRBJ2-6	CASSPQGSGANVLTF
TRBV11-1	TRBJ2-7	CASSLYNSGSEQYF
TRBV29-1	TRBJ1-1	CSVRYRVDTEAFF
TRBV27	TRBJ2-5	CASSQFGPAGETQYF
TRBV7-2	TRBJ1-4	CAEELQISEEKLFF
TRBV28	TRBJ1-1	CASRHQGPPLLPMNTEAFF
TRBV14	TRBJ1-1	CASRPDRGMNTEAFF
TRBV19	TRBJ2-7	CASSISAGRYEQYF
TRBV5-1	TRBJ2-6	CASTLHSGTTTGANVLTF
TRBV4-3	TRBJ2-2	CASSQDLAGDGELFF
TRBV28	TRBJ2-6	CASGDRGLGGANVLTF
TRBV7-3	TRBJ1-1	CASSHSGTVTEAFF
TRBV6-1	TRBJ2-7	CASSEGGTGGDVKYF
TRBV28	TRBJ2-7	CASPLYLQQYF
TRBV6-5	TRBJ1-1	CASSRDSFRGEAFF
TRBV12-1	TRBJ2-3	CASSPWTSGRASTDTQYF
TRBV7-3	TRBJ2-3	CASSPRDRAPDTQYF
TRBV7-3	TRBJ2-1	CASSFGTGVINEQFF
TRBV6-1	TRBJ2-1	CASSEFFVQGDEQFF
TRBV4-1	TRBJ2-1	CASSQVVEREGRGGYNEQFF
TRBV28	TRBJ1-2	CASSGTGRGNYGYTF
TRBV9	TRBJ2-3	CASSLTGGLTDTQYF
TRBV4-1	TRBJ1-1	CASRKGVGTEAFF
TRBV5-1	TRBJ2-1	CASRYIGDGDEQFF
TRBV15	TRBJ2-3	CATSRDVQATDTQYF
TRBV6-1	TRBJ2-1	CASSDPRTGGRNEQFF
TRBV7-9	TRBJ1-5	CASSLAQEVSNQPQHF
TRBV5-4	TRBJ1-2	CASSLGDTGSYGYTF
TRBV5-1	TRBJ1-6	CASSRGQGTYNSPLHF
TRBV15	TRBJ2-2	CATSMPWAANTGELFF
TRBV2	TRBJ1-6	CASSDSTGGNSPLHF
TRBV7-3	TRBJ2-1	CASSLGLAGVNEQFF
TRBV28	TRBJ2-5	CATDMGQSNQETQYF